The 24 T cell receptor beta chains below come from one sample, sequenced in a study of breast tumors, draining lymph nodes, adjacent tissues. TCRdb re-called the multiplex PCR reads with MiXCR, one entry per CDR3 protein. The table has some 130,000 distinct CDR3 sequences, 15% to 20% seen once. Breast cancer patients provided tissue from their axillary draining lymph nodes. Sequencing was carried out using axillary lymph node tissue. Receptor source: a female donor with breast cancer. Some clones in this sample may be carry-over from other donors' samples.

The table lists this clonotype with many counts. The V call is TRBV5-5, the J call TRBJ1-2, with D possibly TRBD1 on 6 matching bases. Trimming cost V 4 bases and J 4 bases, with 11 bases left between them. Germline V lookup: CDR1 SGHKS, CDR2 YYEKEE (reference sequence). The CDR3 runs 13 residues. The chain's CDR3 is CASSLDRTYGYTF. CDR3 DNA sequence: TGTGCCAGCAGCCTAGACAGGACCTATGGCTACACCTTC.

The genes are TRBV28 and TRBJ2-1; 13 positions agree with TRBD2. CDR1 and CDR2 from the germline V gene are MDHEN and SYDVKM. The CDR3 sequence is 16 residues long. V was pared by 5 bases and J by 7 bases, with 8 bases of the junction left unmatched. CDR3 nucleotide sequence: TGTGCCAGCAGTACTACTAGCGGGAGGGCGTTAAATGAGCAGTTCTTC. It yields the protein CASSTTSGRALNEQFF.

This clonotype was found many times. The chain is built from TRBV6-5 and TRBJ2-7; 12 positions match TRBD2. V dropped 5 bases and J dropped 3; count of bases not matched to a gene: 2. CDR3 length: 14 amino acids. Germline CDR1 MNHEY, CDR2 SVGAGI. CDR3 bases: TGTGCCAGCAGTACTAGCGGGAGGAACTACGAGCAGTACTTC. Protein: CASSTSGRNYEQYF.

In this sample, this clonotype turned up many times. The rearrangement uses TRBV7-3 and TRBJ2-5; possibly TRBD1 or TRBD2 for D (5 bases each). CDR1 is SGHTA and CDR2 is FQGTGA in the germline V gene. V dropped 3 bases and J dropped 4 bases, with 9 bases sitting between them. The CDR3 totals 13 residues. The CDR3 DNA is TGTGCCAGCAGCTTGGGGGTTGGAGAGACCCAGTACTTC. This sequence encodes CASSLGVGETQYF.

This clonotype has a count of ten or more. The CDR3 DNA follows: TGCAGTGCTAGAGCAGGGAGGAATGAGCAGTTCTTC. This translates into CSARAGRNEQFF. The chain couples TRBV20-1 to TRBJ2-1; weak D call: TRBD2 (6 bases). Trimming left V 1 base short and J 7 bases short, with 8 bases between. CDR3 size: 12 residues. Germline V CDR1 and CDR2: DFQATT, SNEGSKA (reference sequence).

This clonotype has more than one count but fewer than ten. The chain carries TRBV20-1 and TRBJ2-2; 8 nucleotides align to TRBD1. Germline CDR1 is DFQATT and CDR2 is SNEGSKA (reference sequence). This CDR3 is built from 14 residues. The V gene end was trimmed by 7 bases and the J gene end by 4 bases; junction bases not matched to a gene: 8. The CDR3 DNA sequence: TGCAGTGGTTGGGGGACAGGTGCCACCGGGGAGCTGTTTTTT. Translation: CSGWGTGATGELFF.

This clonotype was detected many times. V gene TRBV19 combines with J gene TRBJ2-7, with a tentative D call TRBD1 (7 bases). V dropped 7 bases and J dropped 4 bases, with 17 bases sitting between them. This CDR3 has 14 amino acids. The germline CDR1 and CDR2 sequences are LNHDA and SQIVND (reference sequence). The CDR3 DNA sequence: TGTGCCAGTATTCCGGGAGACAGGGAATACGAGCAGTACTTC. This encodes CASIPGDREYEQYF.

This clonotype was detected many times. The rearrangement joins TRBV6-5 to TRBJ1-5; D is unclear. Between the trimmed V and J ends, which lost 0 bases and 3 bases, there was a span of 9 bases. This CDR3 comprises 15 residues. Looked up from germline, CDR1 is MNHEY and CDR2 is SVGAGI. DNA of the CDR3: TGTGCCAGCAGTTACTCGGTAGGCCCCAATCAGCCCCAGCATTTT. It specifies CASSYSVGPNQPQHF.

This clonotype was detected many times. The rearrangement uses TRBV20-1 and TRBJ2-1; no clear D gene. Germline V gene sequence: CDR1 DFQATT, CDR2 SNEGSKA (reference sequence). The V and J ends lost 3 bases and 10 bases respectively, with 13 bases between them. The CDR3 length is 12 residues. Written as DNA, the CDR3 is TGCAGTGCTAGTACGTTTGACGGGGAGCAGTTCTTC. This translates into CSASTFDGEQFF.

For this clonotype: A much larger clone is a single base away; this may be a read error. The chain uses TRBV7-9 and TRBJ1-3; 7 positions match TRBD1. There are 16 residues in the CDR3. Germline V gene data show CDR1 as SEHNR and CDR2 as FQNEAQ (reference sequence). This chain's CDR3 is CANSHGHTGVGNTIYF. DNA for the CDR3: TGTGCCAACAGCCACGGGCACACAGGGGTTGGAAACACCATATATTTT.

This clonotype was recorded at least ten times. CDR3 coding DNA: TGCGCTGCGCAACCAGCTGTTTATAGCAATCAGCCCCAGCATTTT. Translation gives CAAQPAVYSNQPQHF. The gene calls are TRBV20-1 and TRBJ1-5; D is unresolved. The CDR3 sequence is 15 residues long. Germline V gene data show CDR1 as DFQATT and CDR2 as SNEGSKA (reference sequence).

This clonotype came up once. A much larger clone sits a single nucleotide away, making a read error possible. The missing conserved phenylalanine or tryptophan at the end of this CDR3 makes a read error likely. The chain joins TRBV12-3 or TRBV12-4 to TRBJ1-5; D may be TRBD1 (6 bases). V was pared by 6 bases and J by 4 bases, with 10 bases between. The CDR3 runs 13 residues. The CDR3 sequence: CASSLGTNQPQHL. The CDR3 bases are TGTGCCAGCAGCCTGGGGACAAATCAGCCCCAGCATCTT.

This clonotype showed up just once. The junction differs from germline at one of its ends, possibly a read error. The chain is built from TRBV11-2 and TRBJ2-2, with D possibly TRBD1 on 6 matching bases. Germline CDR1 and CDR2: SGHAT and FQNNGV. The CDR3 loop spans 14 amino acids. CDR3 region: CTSRYRVNTGELFF. The CDR3 DNA follows: TGTACCAGCAGGTACAGGGTGAACACCGGGGAGCTGTTTTTT.

This clonotype occurred many times. V usage is TRBV19 and J usage is TRBJ2-1, with TRBD2 matching 9 bases. The CDR3 runs to 17 residues. The germline CDR1 and CDR2 sequences are LNHDA and SQIVND (reference sequence). V shed 5 bases and J 8 bases; nucleotides not matched to a gene: 16. CDR3 region: CASSFYGTSPPRDEQFF. The CDR3, as DNA: TGTGCCAGTAGTTTCTACGGGACTAGCCCACCGAGGGATGAGCAGTTCTTC.

Many counts were recorded for this clonotype. CDR3 DNA sequence: TGTGCCAGCAGCCAACAAGCAGGGAACACTAATGAAAAACTGTTTTTT. Translation: CASSQQAGNTNEKLFF. The chain links TRBV4-2 to TRBJ1-4; a weak D match, TRBD1 (5 bases). The CDR3 has 16 amino acids. Trimming stripped 2 bases from V and 2 bases from J, with 12 bases between. Germline loops: CDR1 LGHNA, CDR2 YNFKEQ.

This clonotype was picked up one time. This may be a read error: a much more frequent sequence differs by one nucleotide. This sequence joins TRBV6-1 and TRBJ1-5; 7 nucleotides match TRBD1. The CDR3 is 15 residues long. Looked up from germline, CDR1 is MNHNS and CDR2 is SASEGT. The CDR3 region is CTSRSQGGVGQPQHF. CDR3 nucleotide sequence: TGTACCAGCCGTTCGCAGGGGGGCGTGGGTCAGCCCCAGCATTTT.

With regard to this clonotype: Likely a read error: the CDR3 ends without its conserved phenylalanine or tryptophan. The chain recombines TRBV6-6 with TRBJ1-6, with 11 nucleotides matching TRBD1. The CDR3 length is 15 residues. Germline loops: CDR1 MNHNY, CDR2 SVGAGI (reference sequence). V shed 6 bases, J shed 9 bases, and the junction held 7 bases outside the gene matches. In DNA, the CDR3 is TGTGCCAGCAGCCTCGGACAGGGGGCTGTTTCACCCCTCCACTTG. As protein: CASSLGQGAVSPLHL.

Many counts were recorded for this clonotype. This rearrangement joins TRBV2 to TRBJ2-1; TRBD2 agrees at 10 bases. The CDR3 is 15 amino acids. Germline V gives CDR1 SNHLY, CDR2 FYNNEI. J gave up 8 bases and V 6 bases, and 10 bases lay outside the gene matches. CDR3 DNA sequence: TGTGCCAGCAGCCTTGGAGCGGGGGGGCCGGATGAGCAGTTCTTC. Its translation: CASSLGAGGPDEQFF.

This clonotype was found many times. The chain joins TRBV7-2 to TRBJ2-1; TRBD2 aligns across 7 bases. Germline assignment: CDR1 SGHTA and CDR2 FQGNSA. This CDR3 comprises 14 residues. With V trimmed by 5 bases and J by 10 bases, 11 bases remained unmatched. The CDR3 DNA is TGTGCCAGCAGCCCTCAATTGTATAGCGGGGAGCAGTTCTTC. It yields the protein CASSPQLYSGEQFF.

This clonotype was found many times. The J gene is TRBJ2-5, the V gene TRBV5-6; D is unclear. This CDR3 contains 13 residues. Per the germline V gene, CDR1 is SGHDT and CDR2 is YYEEEE. Trimming removed 4 bases at V and 3 bases at J, with 10 bases between. DNA for the CDR3: TGTGCCAGCAGCACCGGTCATAAAGAGACCCAGTACTTC. Its protein is CASSTGHKETQYF. The full variable domain, rest sourced from reference TRBV5-6 and TRBJ2-5, is DAGVTQSPTHLIKTRGQQVTLRCSPKSGHDTVSWYQQALGQGPQFIFQYYEEEERQRGNFPDRFSGHQFPNYSSELNVNALLLGDSALYLCASSTGHKETQYFGPGTRLLVL.

With regard to this clonotype: The DNA is omitted, as the CDR3 cannot be located on it reliably, and the CDR3 follows TCRdb's listing. This rearrangement joins TRBV25-1 to TRBJ2-7; no DNA check was done on the table's D call, TRBD2. Both ends counted, the CDR3 spans 20 residues. Germline V lookup: CDR1 MGHDK, CDR2 SYGVNS. The chain's CDR3 is CASSFYICSASPGPEYEQYF.

This clonotype was found many times. The rearrangement links TRBV20-1 to TRBJ2-5; TRBD2 agrees at 13 bases. Germline loops: CDR1 DFQATT, CDR2 SNEGSKA (reference sequence). V was pared by 5 bases and J by 4 bases, with 7 bases of the junction left unmatched. The CDR3 loop spans 15 amino acids. In DNA form, the CDR3 reads TGCAGTGCTGAGGGAGGACTAGCGGGGGTAGAGACCCAGTACTTC. This encodes CSAEGGLAGVETQYF.

This clonotype has a count of ten or more. J is TRBJ1-6 and V is TRBV19; D is uncertain. This CDR3 comprises 13 residues. From germline, CDR1 is LNHDA and CDR2 SQIVND (reference sequence). The germline V and J ends were trimmed by 1 base and 10 bases, with 8 bases remaining between them. CDR3 in amino acids: CASSIVEKSPLHF. CDR3 nucleotides: TGTGCCAGTAGTATAGTAGAGAAGTCACCCCTCCACTTT.

At least ten counts were recorded for this clonotype. The chain carries TRBV7-6 and TRBJ2-3; 8 bases line up with TRBD2. CDR3 length: 15 amino acids. V dropped 3 bases and J dropped 2; count of bases not matched to a gene: 4. Germline V lookup: CDR1 SGHVS, CDR2 FNYEAQ. CDR3 loop: CASSFSGANTDTQYF. DNA of the CDR3: TGTGCCAGCAGCTTTAGCGGGGCCAACACAGATACGCAGTATTTT.